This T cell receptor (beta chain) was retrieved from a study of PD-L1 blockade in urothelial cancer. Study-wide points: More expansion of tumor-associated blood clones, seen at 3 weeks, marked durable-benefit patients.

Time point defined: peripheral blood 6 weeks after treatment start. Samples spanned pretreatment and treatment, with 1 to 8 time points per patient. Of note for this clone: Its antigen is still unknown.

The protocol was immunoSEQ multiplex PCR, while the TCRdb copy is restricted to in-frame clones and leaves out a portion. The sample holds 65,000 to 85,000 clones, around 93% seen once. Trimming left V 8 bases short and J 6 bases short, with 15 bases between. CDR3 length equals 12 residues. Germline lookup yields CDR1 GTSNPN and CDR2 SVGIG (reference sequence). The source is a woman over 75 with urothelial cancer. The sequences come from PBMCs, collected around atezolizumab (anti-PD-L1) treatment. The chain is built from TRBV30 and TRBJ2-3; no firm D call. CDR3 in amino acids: CAGLTVGDTQYF. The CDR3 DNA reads TGTGCCGGCTTGACCGTGGGCGATACGCAGTATTTT.